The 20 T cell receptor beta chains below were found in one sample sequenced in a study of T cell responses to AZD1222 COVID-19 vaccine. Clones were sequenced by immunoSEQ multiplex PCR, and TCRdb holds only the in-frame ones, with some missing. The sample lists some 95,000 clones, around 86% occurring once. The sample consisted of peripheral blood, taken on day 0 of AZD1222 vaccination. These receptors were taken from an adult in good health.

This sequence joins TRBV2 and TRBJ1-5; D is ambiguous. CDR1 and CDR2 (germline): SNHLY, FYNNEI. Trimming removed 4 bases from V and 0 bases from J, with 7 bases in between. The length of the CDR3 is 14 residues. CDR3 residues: CASSGAYSNQPQHF. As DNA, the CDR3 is TGTGCCAGCAGTGGGGCCTATAGCAATCAGCCCCAGCATTTT.

This chain's CDR3 is CSARDWGAQHF. Here the CDR3 DNA reads TGCAGTGCTAGAGATTGGGGTGCCCAGCATTTT. The chain couples TRBV20-1 to TRBJ1-5; D call uncertain. The germline V gene has CDR1 DFQATT and CDR2 SNEGSKA (reference sequence). Trimming shortened V by 0 bases and J by 11 bases, and 8 bases separated the two germline ends. The CDR3 has 11 amino acids.

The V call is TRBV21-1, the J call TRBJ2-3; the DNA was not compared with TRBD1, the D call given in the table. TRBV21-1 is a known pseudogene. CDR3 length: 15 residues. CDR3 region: CASIPPHRDTDTQYF. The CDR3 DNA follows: TGTGCCAGCATCCCCCCCCACAGGGACACAGATACGCAGTATTTT.

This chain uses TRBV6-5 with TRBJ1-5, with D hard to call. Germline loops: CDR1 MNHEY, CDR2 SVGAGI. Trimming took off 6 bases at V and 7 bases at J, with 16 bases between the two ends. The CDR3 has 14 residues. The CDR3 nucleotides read TGTGCCAGCAGAACTCAGTTCAATGGGCAGCCCCAGCATTTT. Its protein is CASRTQFNGQPQHF.

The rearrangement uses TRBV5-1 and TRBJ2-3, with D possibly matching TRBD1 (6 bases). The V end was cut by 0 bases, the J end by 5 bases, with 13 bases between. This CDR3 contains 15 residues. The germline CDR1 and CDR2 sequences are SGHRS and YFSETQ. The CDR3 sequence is CASSLGGRVIDTQYF. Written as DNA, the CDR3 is TGCGCCAGCAGCTTGGGGGGGCGGGTCATAGATACGCAGTATTTT.

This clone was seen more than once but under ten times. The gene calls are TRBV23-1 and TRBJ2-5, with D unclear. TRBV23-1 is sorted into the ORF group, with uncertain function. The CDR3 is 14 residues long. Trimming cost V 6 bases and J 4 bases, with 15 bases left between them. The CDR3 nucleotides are TGCGCCAGCAGCGTCTGTGCCGGACCAGAGACCCAGTACTTC. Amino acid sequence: CASSVCAGPETQYF.

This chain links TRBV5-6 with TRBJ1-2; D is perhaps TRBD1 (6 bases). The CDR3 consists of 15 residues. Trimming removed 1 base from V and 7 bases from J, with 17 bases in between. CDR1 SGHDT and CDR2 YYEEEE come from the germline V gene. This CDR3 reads CASSLRGTRTSGYTF. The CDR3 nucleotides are TGTGCCAGCAGCTTGCGCGGGACAAGGACCTCTGGCTACACCTTC.

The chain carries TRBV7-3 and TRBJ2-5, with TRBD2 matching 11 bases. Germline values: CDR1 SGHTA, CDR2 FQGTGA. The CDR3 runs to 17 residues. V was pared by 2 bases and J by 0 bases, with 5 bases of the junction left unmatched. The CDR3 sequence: CASSLPSGRPHQETQYF. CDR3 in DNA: TGTGCCAGCAGCTTACCTAGCGGGAGGCCGCACCAAGAGACCCAGTACTTC.

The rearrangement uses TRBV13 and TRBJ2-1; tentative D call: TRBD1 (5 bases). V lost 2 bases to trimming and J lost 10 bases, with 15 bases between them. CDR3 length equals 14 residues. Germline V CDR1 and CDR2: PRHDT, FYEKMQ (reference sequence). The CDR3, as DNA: TGTGCCAGCAGCTTACGTGGTACAGGCAAAGAGCAGTTCTTC. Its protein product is CASSLRGTGKEQFF.

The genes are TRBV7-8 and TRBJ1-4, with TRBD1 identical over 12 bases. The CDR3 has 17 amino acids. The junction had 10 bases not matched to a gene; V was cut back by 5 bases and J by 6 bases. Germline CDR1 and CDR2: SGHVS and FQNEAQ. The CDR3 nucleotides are TGTGCCAGCAGCAAGCGGGGACAGGGGGCTTTGGATGAAAAACTGTTTTTT. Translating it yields CASSKRGQGALDEKLFF.

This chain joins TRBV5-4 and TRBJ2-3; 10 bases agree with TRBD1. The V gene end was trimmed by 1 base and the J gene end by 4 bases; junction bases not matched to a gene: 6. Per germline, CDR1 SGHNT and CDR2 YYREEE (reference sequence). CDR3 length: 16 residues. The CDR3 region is CASSLPRQGASDTQYF. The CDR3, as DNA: TGTGCCAGCAGCTTGCCCCGACAGGGGGCCTCAGATACGCAGTATTTT.

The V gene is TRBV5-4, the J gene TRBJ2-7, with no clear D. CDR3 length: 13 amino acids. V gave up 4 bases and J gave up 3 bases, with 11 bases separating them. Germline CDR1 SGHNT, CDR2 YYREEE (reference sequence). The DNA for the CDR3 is TGTGCCAGCAGCGCCGCCGGGTACTACGAGCAGTACTTC. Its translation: CASSAAGYYEQYF.

The CDR3 DNA reads as TGTGCCTGGATCCGAGAAGGGACCGACTATGGCTACACCTTC. This sequence encodes CAWIREGTDYGYTF. The rearrangement joins TRBV30 to TRBJ1-2, with a weak D call TRBD1 (5 bases). This CDR3 is 14 amino acids long. Germline V gives CDR1 GTSNPN, CDR2 SVGIG (reference sequence). V shed 4 bases and J shed 3 bases, with 15 bases lying between them.

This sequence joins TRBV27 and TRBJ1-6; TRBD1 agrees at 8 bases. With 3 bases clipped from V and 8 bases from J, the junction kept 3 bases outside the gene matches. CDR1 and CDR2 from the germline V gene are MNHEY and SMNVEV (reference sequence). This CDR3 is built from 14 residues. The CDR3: CASSLTGDYSPLHF. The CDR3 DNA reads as TGTGCCAGCAGTTTGACAGGGGATTATTCACCCCTCCACTTT.

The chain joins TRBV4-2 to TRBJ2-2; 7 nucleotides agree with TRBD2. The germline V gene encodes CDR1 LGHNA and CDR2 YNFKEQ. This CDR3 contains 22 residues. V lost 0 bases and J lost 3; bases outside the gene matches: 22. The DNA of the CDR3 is TGTGCCAGCAGCCAAGATGGGGCGGGGGACCAGTCGGGCGGCGGTGACACCGGGGAGCTGTTTTTT. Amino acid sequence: CASSQDGAGDQSGGGDTGELFF.

In DNA form, the CDR3 reads TGTGCCAGTTCGAACCCAGGGGACCAGTACCGGGGCTACACCTTC. Protein product: CASSNPGDQYRGYTF. The chain has TRBV19 and TRBJ1-2; possibly TRBD1 for D (6 bases). The CDR3 length is 15 residues. Germline V gene sequence: CDR1 LNHDA, CDR2 SQIVND (reference sequence). Trimming left V 8 bases short and J 8 bases short, with 24 bases between.

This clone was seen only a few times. CDR3: CASSTPGTGLNEQYF. DNA for the CDR3: TGTGCCAGCAGTACACCCGGGACAGGGTTGAACGAGCAGTACTTC. The rearrangement joins TRBV27 to TRBJ2-7; 9 nucleotides line up with TRBD1. The length of the CDR3 is 15 residues. In germline, CDR1 is MNHEY, CDR2 SMNVEV (reference sequence). The V gene end was trimmed by 5 bases and the J gene end by 5 bases; junction bases not matched to a gene: 10.

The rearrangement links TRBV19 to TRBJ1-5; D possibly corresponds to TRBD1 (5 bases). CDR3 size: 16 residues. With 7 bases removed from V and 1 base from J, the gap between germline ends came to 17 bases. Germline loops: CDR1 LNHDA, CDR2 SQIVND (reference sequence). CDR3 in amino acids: CASKRDRAGSNQPQHF. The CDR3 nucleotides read TGTGCCAGTAAAAGGGACCGGGCCGGAAGCAATCAGCCCCAGCATTTT.

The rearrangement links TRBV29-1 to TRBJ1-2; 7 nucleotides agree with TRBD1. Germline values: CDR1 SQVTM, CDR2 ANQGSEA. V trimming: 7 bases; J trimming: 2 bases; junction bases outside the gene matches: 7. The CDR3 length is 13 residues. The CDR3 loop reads CSGGGQHNYGYTF. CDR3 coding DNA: TGCAGCGGGGGGGGACAGCACAACTATGGCTACACCTTC.

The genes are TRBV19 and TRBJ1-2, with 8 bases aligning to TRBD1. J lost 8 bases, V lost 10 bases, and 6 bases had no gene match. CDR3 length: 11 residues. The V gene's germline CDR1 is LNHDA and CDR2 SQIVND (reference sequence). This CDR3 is CATGGIGGYTF. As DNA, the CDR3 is TGTGCCACAGGGGGCATAGGGGGCTACACCTTC. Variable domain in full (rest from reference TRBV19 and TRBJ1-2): DGGITQSPKYLFRKEGQNVTLSCEQNLNHDAMYWYRQDPGQGLRLIYYSQIVNDFQKGDIAEGYSVSREKKESFPLTVTSAQKNPTAFYLCATGGIGGYTFGSGTRLTVV.